This T cell receptor beta chain was sequenced in a study of monozygotic twins with cystic fibrosis. Method: immunoSEQ multiplex PCR; TCRdb's copy keeps in-frame clones and lacks some. Of just under 20,000 clones listed, about 89% were seen once; the top ten hold 1.6%. To note about this clone: Its antigen is unidentified.

Study results and caveats: J usage was most co-twin-similar in 8 of 16 pairs, V in 13.

Trimming stripped 4 bases from V and 1 base from J, with 7 bases between. The CDR3 loop spans 13 amino acids. Per the germline V gene, CDR1 is PRHDT and CDR2 is FYEKMQ (reference sequence). The V and J genes are TRBV13 and TRBJ1-1, with a weak D call TRBD1 (5 bases). This receptor was obtained from a girl aged 2-10 years with cystic fibrosis. Sequenced sample: blood. In DNA, the CDR3 is TGTGCCAGCAGCTCGGGACCGAACACTGAAGCTTTCTTT. Its translation is CASSSGPNTEAFF.